The 14 T cell receptor beta chains presented below share a single source sample, sequenced in a study of sequential checkpoint blockade in melanoma. This table comes from immunoSEQ multiplex PCR, and its TCRdb copy is limited to in-frame clones, with some not included. The sample has 13,000 to 15,000 clones, around two thirds seen once; the top ten hold about a third. Treatment in this sample: randomized to nivolumab then ipilimumab (arm A) or the reverse (arm B). The sequencing here drew on CD8+ T cells sorted from blood (inferred from file names), taken from a patient given nivolumab and ipilimumab in sequence. These receptors all stem from a human donor with melanoma.

The chain combines TRBV19 with TRBJ1-5; 8 nucleotides align to TRBD1. Germline V CDR1 and CDR2: LNHDA, SQIVND (reference sequence). The CDR3 sequence is 14 residues long. Trimming took 4 bases from V and 5 from J; bases not matched to a gene: 4. The CDR3 nucleotides are TGTGCCAGTAGTAGAGACAGGGGAGATCAGCCCCAGCATTTT. The encoded protein is CASSRDRGDQPQHF.

The chain couples TRBV7-8 to TRBJ2-1; TRBD2 is a possible D gene (5 bases). Germline CDR1 reads SGHVS; CDR2 reads FQNEAQ. V was pared by 3 bases and J by 8 bases, with 8 bases between. This CDR3 region has 12 residues. The CDR3 DNA is TGTGCCAGCAGCTTCAGGCGGGATGAGCAGTTCTTC. This codes for CASSFRRDEQFF.

The chain joins TRBV5-4 to TRBJ1-1; D is undetermined. V was shortened by 1 base and J by 11 bases, with 15 bases between the two germline ends. Looked up from germline, CDR1 is SGHNT and CDR2 is YYREEE (reference sequence). The CDR3 covers 13 residues. CDR3 sequence reads: CASSLSTPSVAFF. CDR3 sequence (DNA): TGTGCCAGCAGCTTGAGTACACCTTCCGTCGCTTTCTTT.

The chain joins TRBV27 to TRBJ2-2; TRBD1 is a possible D gene (6 bases). The CDR3 length is 16 residues. Trimming removed 6 bases from V and 1 base from J, with 15 bases in between. From germline, CDR1 is MNHEY and CDR2 SMNVEV (reference sequence). The CDR3 loop is CASSPQAGVNTGELFF. The CDR3 DNA is TGTGCCAGCAGCCCTCAGGCAGGGGTGAACACCGGGGAGCTGTTTTTT.

The V gene is TRBV10-3, the J gene TRBJ1-3; D might be TRBD1 (6 bases). The length of the CDR3 is 14 residues. In germline, CDR1 is ENHRY, CDR2 SYGVKD. V gave up 7 bases and J gave up 2 bases, with 12 bases separating them. The CDR3 DNA is TGTGCCATCACCCCCGGGACAACTGGAAACACCATATATTTT. This sequence encodes CAITPGTTGNTIYF.

This chain joins TRBV6-5 and TRBJ1-1; 8 bases are shared with TRBD1. Germline V CDR1 and CDR2: MNHEY, SVGAGI. J lost 3 bases, V lost 0 bases, and 3 bases had no gene match. CDR3 length: 15 amino acids. The CDR3 DNA is TGTGCCAGCAGTTACTCGACAGGGGTGTACACTGAAGCTTTCTTT. It yields the protein CASSYSTGVYTEAFF.

This clone came up once. This rearrangement joins TRBV9 to TRBJ2-1; 10 nucleotides match TRBD2. Per germline, CDR1 SGDLS and CDR2 YYNGEE. The CDR3 is 16 amino acids. V shed 4 bases and J 6 bases; nucleotides not matched to a gene: 10. The CDR3 sequence: CASSPRAGGGFNEQFF. CDR3 nucleotide sequence: TGTGCCAGCAGCCCACGAGCGGGAGGGGGATTCAATGAGCAGTTCTTC.

V usage is TRBV29-1 and J usage is TRBJ1-2; 10 positions match TRBD1. The J segment lost 3 bases and the V segment lost 6 bases, leaving 4 bases of the junction unmatched. The length of the CDR3 is 13 residues. The germline V gene has CDR1 SQVTM and CDR2 ANQGSEA. The CDR3 region is CSVLGQGDYGYTF. The CDR3 DNA reads as TGCAGCGTCCTTGGACAGGGGGACTATGGCTACACCTTC.

The CDR3, as DNA: TGTGCCAGCAGCTTGGGGGGGGGCCCATACAATGAGCAGTTCTTC. This encodes CASSLGGGPYNEQFF. The chain is built from TRBV11-1 and TRBJ2-1, with D possibly TRBD2 on 7 matching bases. Trimming took 3 bases from V and 4 from J, leaving 13 bases between them. From germline, CDR1 is SGHAT and CDR2 FQDESV (reference sequence). CDR3 length equals 15 residues.

This chain joins TRBV10-3 and TRBJ2-5; D perhaps matches TRBD2 (5 bases). The assigned J gene may be wrong: the sequence end matches TRBJ2-7 better. This CDR3 is 16 amino acids long. Germline V gives CDR1 ENHRY, CDR2 SYGVKD. CDR3 protein: CAISESISGGAYEQYF. The CDR3 coding sequence is TGTGCCATCAGTGAGTCCATCAGCGGAGGAGCCTACGAGCAGTACTTC.

The DNA for the CDR3 is TGTGCCAGCAGTTACTCGACAGGGGCGTACACTGAAGCTTTCTTT. This sequence encodes CASSYSTGAYTEAFF. This rearrangement joins TRBV6-5 to TRBJ1-1; TRBD1 agrees at 8 bases. The CDR3 runs 15 residues. Germline V gene lookup returns CDR1 MNHEY and CDR2 SVGAGI. J was trimmed by 3 bases and V by 0 bases; bases with no gene match: 3.

The chain has TRBV4-2 and TRBJ2-1; 9 bases agree with TRBD2. The CDR3 totals 16 residues. Germline V CDR1 and CDR2: LGHNA, YNFKEQ. Trimming took 2 bases from V and 2 from J; bases not matched to a gene: 4. CDR3 in amino acids: CASSQSLAGTYNEQFF. The CDR3 region has the DNA TGTGCCAGCAGCCAATCCCTAGCGGGAACCTACAATGAGCAGTTCTTC.

The chain couples TRBV18 to TRBJ2-3, with TRBD1 as a possible D gene (5 bases). Between the trimmed V and J ends, which lost 3 bases and 1 base, there was a span of 11 bases. The germline V gene has CDR1 KGHSH and CDR2 LQKENI. The CDR3 length is 15 residues. In nucleotides, the CDR3 is TGTGCCAGCTCACCCTTAGGGGTGGGCACAGATACGCAGTATTTT. Protein product: CASSPLGVGTDTQYF.

The rearrangement joins TRBV5-1 to TRBJ1-1; 12 bases agree with TRBD1. CDR3 length: 15 amino acids. V lost 0 bases to trimming and J lost 4 bases; unmatched junction nucleotides: 1. Germline values: CDR1 SGHRS, CDR2 YFSETQ. CDR3 nucleotide sequence: TGCGCCAGCAGCTTGGGGGGACAGGGGGCCACTGAAGCTTTCTTT. Protein: CASSLGGQGATEAFF.